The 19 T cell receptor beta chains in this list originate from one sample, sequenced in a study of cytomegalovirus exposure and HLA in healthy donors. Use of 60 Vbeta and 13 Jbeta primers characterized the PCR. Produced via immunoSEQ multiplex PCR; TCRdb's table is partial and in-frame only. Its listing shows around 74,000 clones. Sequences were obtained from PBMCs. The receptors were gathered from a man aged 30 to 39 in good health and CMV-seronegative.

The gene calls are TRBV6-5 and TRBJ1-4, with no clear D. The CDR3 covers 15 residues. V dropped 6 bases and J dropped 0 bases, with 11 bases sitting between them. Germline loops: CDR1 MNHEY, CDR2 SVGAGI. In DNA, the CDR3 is TGTGCCAGCAGCTCCTTCGGTGCAACTAATGAAAAACTGTTTTTT. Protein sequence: CASSSFGATNEKLFF.

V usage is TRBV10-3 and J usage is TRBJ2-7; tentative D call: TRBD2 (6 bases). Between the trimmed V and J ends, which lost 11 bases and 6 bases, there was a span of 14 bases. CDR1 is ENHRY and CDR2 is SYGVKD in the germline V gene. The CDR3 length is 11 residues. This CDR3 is CAVGGKGEQYF. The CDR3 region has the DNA TGTGCCGTCGGAGGGAAAGGCGAGCAGTACTTC.

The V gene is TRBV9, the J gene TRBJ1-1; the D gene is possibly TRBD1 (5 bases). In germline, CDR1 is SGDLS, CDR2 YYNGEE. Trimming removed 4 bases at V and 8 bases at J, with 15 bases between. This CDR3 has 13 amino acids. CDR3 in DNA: TGTGCCAGCAGCCGGGGGTGGGGCAGCGAAGCTTTCTTT. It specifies CASSRGWGSEAFF.

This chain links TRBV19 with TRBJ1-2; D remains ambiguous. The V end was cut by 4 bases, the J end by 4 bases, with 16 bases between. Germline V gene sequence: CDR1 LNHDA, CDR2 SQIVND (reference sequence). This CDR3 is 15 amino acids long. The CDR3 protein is CASSTWTHFPYGYTF. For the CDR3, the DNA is TGTGCCAGTAGTACCTGGACTCATTTTCCCTATGGCTACACCTTC.

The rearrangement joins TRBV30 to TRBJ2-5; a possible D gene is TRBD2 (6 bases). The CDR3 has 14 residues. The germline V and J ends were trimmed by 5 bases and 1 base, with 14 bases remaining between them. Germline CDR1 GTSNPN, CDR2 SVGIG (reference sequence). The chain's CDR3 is CAWARGRLQETQYF. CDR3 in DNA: TGTGCCTGGGCACGTGGGAGGCTCCAAGAGACCCAGTACTTC. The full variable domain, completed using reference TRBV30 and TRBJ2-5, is SQTIHQWPATLVQPVGSPLSLECTVEGTSNPNLYWYRQAAGRGLQLLFYSVGIGQISSEVPQNLSASRPQDRQFILSSKKLLLSDSGFYLCAWARGRLQETQYFGPGTRLLVL.

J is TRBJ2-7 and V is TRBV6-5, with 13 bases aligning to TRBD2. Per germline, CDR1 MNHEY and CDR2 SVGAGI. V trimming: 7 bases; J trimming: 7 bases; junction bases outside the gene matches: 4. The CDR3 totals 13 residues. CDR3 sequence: CASTRTSGGEQYF. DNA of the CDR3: TGTGCCAGCACGCGGACTAGCGGGGGAGAGCAGTACTTC.

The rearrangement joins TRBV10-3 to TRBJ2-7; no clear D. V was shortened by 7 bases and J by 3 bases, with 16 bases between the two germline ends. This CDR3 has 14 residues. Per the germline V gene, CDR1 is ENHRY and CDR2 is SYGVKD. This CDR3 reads CAIMNRVLLYEQYF. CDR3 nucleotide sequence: TGTGCCATCATGAACCGGGTTTTGCTCTACGAGCAGTACTTC.

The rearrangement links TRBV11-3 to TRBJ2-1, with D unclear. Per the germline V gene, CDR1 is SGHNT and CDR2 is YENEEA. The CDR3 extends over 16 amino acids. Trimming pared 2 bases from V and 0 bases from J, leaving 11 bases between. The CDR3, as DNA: TGTGCCAGCAGCTTAAGACTGACCTACTCCTACAATGAGCAGTTCTTC. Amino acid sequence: CASSLRLTYSYNEQFF.

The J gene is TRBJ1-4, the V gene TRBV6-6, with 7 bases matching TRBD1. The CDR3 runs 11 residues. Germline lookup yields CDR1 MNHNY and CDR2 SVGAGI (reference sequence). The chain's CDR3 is CATRQGAKLFF. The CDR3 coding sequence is TGTGCAACCCGACAGGGCGCAAAACTGTTTTTT.

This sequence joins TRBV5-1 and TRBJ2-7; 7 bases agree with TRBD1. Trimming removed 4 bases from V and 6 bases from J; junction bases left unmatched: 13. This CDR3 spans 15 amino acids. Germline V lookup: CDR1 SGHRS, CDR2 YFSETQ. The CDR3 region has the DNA TGCGCCAGCAGCCCCCGCGCAGACAGGGATGGCGAGCAGTACTTC. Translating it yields CASSPRADRDGEQYF.

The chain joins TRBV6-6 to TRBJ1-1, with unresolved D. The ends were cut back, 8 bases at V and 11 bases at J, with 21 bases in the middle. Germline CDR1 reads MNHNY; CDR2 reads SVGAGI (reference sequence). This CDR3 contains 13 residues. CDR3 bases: TGTGCCAGCGTGCGGGATGGCCTTCCGCTGGCTTTCTTT. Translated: CASVRDGLPLAFF.

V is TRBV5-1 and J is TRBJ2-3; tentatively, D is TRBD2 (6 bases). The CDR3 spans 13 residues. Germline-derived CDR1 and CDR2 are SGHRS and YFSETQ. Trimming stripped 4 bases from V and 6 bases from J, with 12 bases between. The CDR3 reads CASSRETLDTQYF. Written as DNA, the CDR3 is TGCGCCAGCAGCCGGGAGACATTGGATACGCAGTATTTT.

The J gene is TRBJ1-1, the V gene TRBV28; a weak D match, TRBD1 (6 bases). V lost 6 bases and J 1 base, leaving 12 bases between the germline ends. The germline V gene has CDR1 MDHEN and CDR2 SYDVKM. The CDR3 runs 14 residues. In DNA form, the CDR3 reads TGTGCCAGCAGCCCGGGACACCCGAACACTGAAGCTTTCTTT. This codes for CASSPGHPNTEAFF.

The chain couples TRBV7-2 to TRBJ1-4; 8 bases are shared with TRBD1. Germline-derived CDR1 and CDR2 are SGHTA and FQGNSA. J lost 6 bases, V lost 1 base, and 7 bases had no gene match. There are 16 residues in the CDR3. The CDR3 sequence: CASSLGGTGWDEKLFF. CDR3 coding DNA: TGTGCCAGCAGCTTAGGGGGGACAGGTTGGGATGAAAAACTGTTTTTT.

CDR3 region: CASSTQGGGETQYF. The CDR3 DNA reads TGTGCCAGCAGTACACAGGGGGGTGGGGAGACCCAGTACTTC. The V gene is TRBV27, the J gene TRBJ2-5, with TRBD1 matching 8 bases. Per germline, CDR1 MNHEY and CDR2 SMNVEV (reference sequence). The CDR3 extends over 14 amino acids. Trimming took 5 bases from V and 5 from J; bases not matched to a gene: 7.

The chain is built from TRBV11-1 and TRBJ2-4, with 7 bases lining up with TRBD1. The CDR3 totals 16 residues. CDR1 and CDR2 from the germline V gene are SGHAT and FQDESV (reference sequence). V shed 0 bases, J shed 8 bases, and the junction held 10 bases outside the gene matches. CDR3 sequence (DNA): TGTGCCAGCAGCTTAGCGAAAACAGGGGCGATCGACATTCAGTACTTC. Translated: CASSLAKTGAIDIQYF.

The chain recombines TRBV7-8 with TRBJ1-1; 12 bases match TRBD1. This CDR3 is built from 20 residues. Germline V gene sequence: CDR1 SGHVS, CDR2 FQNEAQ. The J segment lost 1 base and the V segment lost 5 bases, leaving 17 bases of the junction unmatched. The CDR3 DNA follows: TGTGCCAGCAGCACCGGGACAGGGGGCGACCCCTGGTCCTCGAACACTGAAGCTTTCTTT. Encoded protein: CASSTGTGGDPWSSNTEAFF.

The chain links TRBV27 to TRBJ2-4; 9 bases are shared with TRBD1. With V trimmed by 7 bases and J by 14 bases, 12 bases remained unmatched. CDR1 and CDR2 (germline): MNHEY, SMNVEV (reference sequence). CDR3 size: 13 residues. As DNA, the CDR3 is TGTGCCAGCACCCAAGGTAGGGACAGGGTAGAGTACTTC. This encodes CASTQGRDRVEYF.

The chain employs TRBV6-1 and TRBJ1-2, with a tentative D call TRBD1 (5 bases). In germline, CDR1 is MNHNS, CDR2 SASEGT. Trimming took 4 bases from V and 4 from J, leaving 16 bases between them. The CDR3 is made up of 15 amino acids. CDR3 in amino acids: CASSGWRGLGYGYTF. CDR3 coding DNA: TGTGCCAGCAGTGGCTGGAGGGGCCTGGGCTATGGCTACACCTTC.